Shown below are 10 T cell receptor beta chains from a single sample sequenced in a study of T-cell reconstitution after alpha-beta-depleted transplantation in children. Unique molecular identifiers were incorporated into the prepared TCRbeta library. TCRdb reprocessed the PCR reads via MiXCR and lists one record per CDR3 protein. The table has 670,000 or so distinct CDR3 sequences, around 13% seen once; the top ten hold approximately 0.8%. The source was PBMCs, collected before TCRalphabeta/CD19-depleted stem cell transplant. Receptors were obtained from a girl aged 2 to 9 with congenital amegakaryocytic thrombocytopenia, due to receive a stem cell transplant.

This clonotype has a handful of counts. This sequence joins TRBV10-3 and TRBJ2-1; 7 bases agree with TRBD2. The ends lost 9 bases at V and 6 bases at J; junction bases unmatched: 8. CDR3 length: 13 residues. Per germline, CDR1 ENHRY and CDR2 SYGVKD. CDR3: CAILGRDSNEQFF. CDR3 nucleotides: TGTGCCATATTGGGGAGGGATTCCAATGAGCAGTTCTTC.

This clonotype has a count of ten or more. The chain uses TRBV29-1 and TRBJ2-7; 7 bases are shared with TRBD1. Germline CDR1 and CDR2: SQVTM and ANQGSEA. Trimming cost V 6 bases and J 4 bases; bases outside gene matches: 3. CDR3 size: 11 residues. The CDR3 protein is CSVGTEYEQYF. Here the CDR3 DNA reads TGCAGCGTCGGGACAGAATACGAGCAGTACTTC.

The chain recombines TRBV7-9 with TRBJ1-3, with D perhaps TRBD1 (5 bases). V was trimmed by 4 bases and J by 6 bases, leaving 13 bases between them. CDR3 length: 14 residues. Per germline, CDR1 SEHNR and CDR2 FQNEAQ (reference sequence). The CDR3 region is CASSSRDSSNTIYF. For the CDR3, the DNA is TGTGCCAGCAGCTCGCGGGACTCTTCAAACACCATATATTTT.

The chain combines TRBV20-1 with TRBJ2-1; D not certain. V lost 1 base, J lost 0 bases, and 7 bases lay in between. The V gene's germline CDR1 is DFQATT and CDR2 SNEGSKA (reference sequence). CDR3 length: 14 residues. For the CDR3, the DNA is TGCAGTGCTAGAGGGGTGGGCTCCTACAATGAGCAGTTCTTC. This codes for CSARGVGSYNEQFF.

This clonotype was found many times. CDR3: CSASDWQPNQPQHF. In DNA, the CDR3 is TGCAGTGCTAGTGATTGGCAGCCCAATCAGCCCCAGCATTTT. The V gene is TRBV20-1, the J gene TRBJ1-5; D is ambiguous. The germline V gene has CDR1 DFQATT and CDR2 SNEGSKA (reference sequence). The CDR3 is made up of 14 amino acids. V was trimmed by 3 bases and J by 3 bases, leaving 12 bases between them.

This clonotype was recorded a few times. The chain carries TRBV7-3 and TRBJ2-6; TRBD2 is a possible D gene (5 bases). This CDR3 is 17 amino acids long. The V gene's germline CDR1 is SGHTA and CDR2 FQGTGA. Trimming took 0 bases from V and 0 from J, leaving 9 bases between them. CDR3 residues: CASSLTGKLSGANVLTF. DNA for the CDR3: TGTGCCAGCAGCTTAACCGGGAAACTCTCTGGGGCCAACGTCCTGACTTTC.

The chain couples TRBV6-4 to TRBJ2-2; D is ambiguous. Between the trimmed V and J ends, which lost 3 bases and 2 bases, there was a span of 13 bases. The V gene's germline CDR1 is MRHNA and CDR2 SNTAGT. This CDR3 contains 16 residues. As DNA, the CDR3 is TGTGCCAGCAGTGAGGGGTCCGTAATTAACACCGGGGAGCTGTTTTTT. Translated: CASSEGSVINTGELFF.

The chain recombines TRBV5-6 with TRBJ2-7; the D gene could be TRBD1 or TRBD2 (5 bases each). Trimming cost V 5 bases and J 2 bases, with 14 bases left between them. This CDR3 comprises 14 residues. CDR1 and CDR2 from the germline V gene are SGHDT and YYEEEE. DNA of the CDR3: TGTGCCAGCAGTCCATCCGGGACCGCCTACGAGCAGTACTTC. Its protein product is CASSPSGTAYEQYF. Complete variable domain (other parts from reference TRBV5-6 and TRBJ2-7): DAGVTQSPTHLIKTRGQQVTLRCSPKSGHDTVSWYQQALGQGPQFIFQYYEEEERQRGNFPDRFSGHQFPNYSSELNVNALLLGDSALYLCASSPSGTAYEQYFGPGTRLTVT.

V gene TRBV14 combines with J gene TRBJ1-1; D is undetermined. The V end lost 4 bases, the J end lost 7 bases, and 19 bases lay between the germline ends. The germline V gene encodes CDR1 SGHDN and CDR2 FVKESK. CDR3 size: 15 residues. CDR3 in DNA: TGTGCCAGCAGCCTTCTGAACTCGGGGTTGATTGAAGCTTTCTTT. Translated: CASSLLNSGLIEAFF.

The chain joins TRBV4-2 to TRBJ2-2; possibly TRBD1 or TRBD2 for D (5 bases each). The CDR3 covers 14 residues. The V gene lost 4 bases and the J gene lost 5 bases, with 11 bases spanning the gap. Germline values: CDR1 LGHNA, CDR2 YNFKEQ. The CDR3 sequence is CASSPGAPTGELFF. In DNA form, the CDR3 reads TGTGCCAGCAGCCCCGGGGCCCCGACCGGGGAGCTGTTTTTT.